The 2 T cell receptor beta chains below all came from one sample that was sequenced in a study of response to subunit inactivated influenza vaccine. In TCRdb, the RT-PCR reads were re-called with MiXCR into one record per CDR3 protein. Here the sample spans hundreds of thousands of distinct CDR3 sequences, roughly 20% being singletons. This material consisted of PBMCs from blood, taken less than 6 days after vaccination. These receptors were taken from a middle-aged man who received an inactivated influenza vaccine.

The V call is TRBV4-3, the J call TRBJ2-1, with 9 bases fitting TRBD2. V shed 0 bases, J shed 6 bases, and the junction held 6 bases outside the gene matches. Germline-derived CDR1 and CDR2 are LGHNA and YSLEER. CDR3 length: 16 residues. The CDR3 loop is CASSQEGLAGANEQFF. The CDR3 DNA reads as TGCGCCAGCAGCCAAGAAGGGTTAGCGGGAGCCAATGAGCAGTTCTTC.

This clonotype occurred a few times. The CDR3 sequence: CSAIDRGNTEAFF. CDR3 in DNA: TGCAGTGCTATCGACAGAGGGAACACTGAAGCTTTCTTT. This chain links TRBV20-1 with TRBJ1-1; the D gene is possibly TRBD1 (5 bases). V shed 4 bases and J shed 1 base, with 10 bases lying between them. Germline V gene lookup returns CDR1 DFQATT and CDR2 SNEGSKA (reference sequence). This CDR3 has 13 residues.